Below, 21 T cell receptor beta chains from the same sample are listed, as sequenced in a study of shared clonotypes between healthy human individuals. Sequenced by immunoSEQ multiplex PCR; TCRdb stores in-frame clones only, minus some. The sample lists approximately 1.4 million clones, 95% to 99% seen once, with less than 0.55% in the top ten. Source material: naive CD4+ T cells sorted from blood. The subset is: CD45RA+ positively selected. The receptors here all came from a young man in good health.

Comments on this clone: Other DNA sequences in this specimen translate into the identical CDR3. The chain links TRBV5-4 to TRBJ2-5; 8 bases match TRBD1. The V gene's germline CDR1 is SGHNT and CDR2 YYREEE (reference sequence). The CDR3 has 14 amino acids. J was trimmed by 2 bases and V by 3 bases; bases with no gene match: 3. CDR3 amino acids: CASSSRTGQETQYF. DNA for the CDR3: TGTGCCAGCAGCTCCAGGACAGGGCAAGAGACCCAGTACTTC. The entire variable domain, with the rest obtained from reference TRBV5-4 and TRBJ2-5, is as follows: ETGVTQSPTHLIKTRGQQVTLRCSSQSGHNTVSWYQQALGQGPQFIFQYYREEENGRGNFPPRFSGLQFPNYSSELNVNALELDDSALYLCASSSRTGQETQYFGPGTRLLVL.

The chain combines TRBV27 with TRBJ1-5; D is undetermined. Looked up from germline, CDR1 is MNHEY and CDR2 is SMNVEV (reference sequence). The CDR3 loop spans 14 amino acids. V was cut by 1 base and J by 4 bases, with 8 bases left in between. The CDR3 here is CASSLYNRNQPQHF. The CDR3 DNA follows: TGTGCCAGCAGTTTATATAACAGAAATCAGCCCCAGCATTTT.

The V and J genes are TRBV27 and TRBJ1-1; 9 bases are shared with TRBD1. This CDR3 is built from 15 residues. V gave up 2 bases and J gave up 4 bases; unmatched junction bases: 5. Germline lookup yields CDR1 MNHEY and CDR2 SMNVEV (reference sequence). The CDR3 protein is CASSLPGQGLTEAFF. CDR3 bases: TGTGCCAGCAGTTTACCGGGACAGGGTCTCACTGAAGCTTTCTTT.

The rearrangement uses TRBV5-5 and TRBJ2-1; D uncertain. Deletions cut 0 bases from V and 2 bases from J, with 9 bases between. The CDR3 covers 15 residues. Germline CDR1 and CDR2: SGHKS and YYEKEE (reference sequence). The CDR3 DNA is TGTGCCAGCAGCTTGGTTATGGGGACCTACAATGAGCAGTTCTTC. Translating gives CASSLVMGTYNEQFF.

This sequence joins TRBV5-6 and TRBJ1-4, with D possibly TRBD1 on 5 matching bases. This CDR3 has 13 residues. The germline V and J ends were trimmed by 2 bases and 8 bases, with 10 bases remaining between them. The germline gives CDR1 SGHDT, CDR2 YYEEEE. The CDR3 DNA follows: TGTGCCAGCAGCTTTATGGGGGAAGAAAAACTGTTTTTT. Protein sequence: CASSFMGEEKLFF.

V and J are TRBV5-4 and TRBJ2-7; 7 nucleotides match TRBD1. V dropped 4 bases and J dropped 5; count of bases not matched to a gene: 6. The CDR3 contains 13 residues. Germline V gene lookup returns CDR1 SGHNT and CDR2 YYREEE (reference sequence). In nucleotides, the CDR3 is TGTGCCAGCAGCGTCGACAGGGACCACGAGCAGTACTTC. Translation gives CASSVDRDHEQYF.

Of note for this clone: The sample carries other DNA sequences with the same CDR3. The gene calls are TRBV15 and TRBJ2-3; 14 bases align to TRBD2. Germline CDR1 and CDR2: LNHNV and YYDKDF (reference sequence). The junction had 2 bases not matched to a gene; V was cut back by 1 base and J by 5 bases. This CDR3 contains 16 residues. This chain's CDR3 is CATSRGLAGGEDTQYF. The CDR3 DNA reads TGTGCCACCAGCAGAGGACTAGCGGGAGGGGAAGATACGCAGTATTTT.

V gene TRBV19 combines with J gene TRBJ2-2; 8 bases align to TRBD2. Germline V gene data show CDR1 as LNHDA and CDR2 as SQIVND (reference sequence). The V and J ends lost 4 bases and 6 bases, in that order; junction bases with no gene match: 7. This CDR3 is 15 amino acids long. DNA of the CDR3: TGTGCCAGTAGTACCTCCGGGACTAGGCCCGGGGAGCTGTTTTTT. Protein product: CASSTSGTRPGELFF.

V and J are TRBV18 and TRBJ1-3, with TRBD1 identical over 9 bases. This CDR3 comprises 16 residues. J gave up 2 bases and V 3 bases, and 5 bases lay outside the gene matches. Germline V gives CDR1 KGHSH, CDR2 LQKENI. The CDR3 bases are TGTGCCAGCTCACCTCGGGACAGGGTCGCTGGAAACACCATATATTTT. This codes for CASSPRDRVAGNTIYF.

The CDR3 DNA follows: TGTGCCTGGAACCCTAGCCGGGAAGGCTACACCTTC. Protein: CAWNPSREGYTF. This chain connects TRBV30 to TRBJ1-2; D unresolved. The germline V and J ends were trimmed by 4 bases and 8 bases, with 14 bases remaining between them. Germline CDR1 reads GTSNPN; CDR2 reads SVGIG (reference sequence). This CDR3 spans 12 amino acids.

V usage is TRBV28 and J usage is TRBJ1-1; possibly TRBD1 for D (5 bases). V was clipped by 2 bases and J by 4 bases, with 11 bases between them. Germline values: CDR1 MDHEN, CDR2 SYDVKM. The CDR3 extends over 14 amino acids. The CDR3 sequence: CASSLTGGTTEAFF. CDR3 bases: TGTGCCAGCAGTTTAACGGGGGGAACCACTGAAGCTTTCTTT. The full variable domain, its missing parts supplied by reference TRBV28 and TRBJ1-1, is DVKVTQSSRYLVKRTGEKVFLECVQDMDHENMFWYRQDPGLGLRLIYFSYDVKMKEKGDIPEGYSVSREKKERFSLILESASTNQTSMYLCASSLTGGTTEAFFGQGTRLTVV.

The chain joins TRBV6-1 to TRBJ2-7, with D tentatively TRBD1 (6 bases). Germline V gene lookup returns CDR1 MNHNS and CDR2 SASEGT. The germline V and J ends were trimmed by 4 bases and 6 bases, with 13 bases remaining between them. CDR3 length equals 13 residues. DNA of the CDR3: TGTGCCAGCAGTGTGGCAGGGGTACTCGAGCAGTACTTC. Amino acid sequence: CASSVAGVLEQYF.

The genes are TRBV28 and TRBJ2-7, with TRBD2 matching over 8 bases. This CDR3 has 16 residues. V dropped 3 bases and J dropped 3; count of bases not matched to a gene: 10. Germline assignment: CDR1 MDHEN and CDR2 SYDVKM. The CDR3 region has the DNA TGTGCCAGCAGTTTTTTACCGGCGGGAGGAAACTACGAGCAGTACTTC. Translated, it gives CASSFLPAGGNYEQYF.

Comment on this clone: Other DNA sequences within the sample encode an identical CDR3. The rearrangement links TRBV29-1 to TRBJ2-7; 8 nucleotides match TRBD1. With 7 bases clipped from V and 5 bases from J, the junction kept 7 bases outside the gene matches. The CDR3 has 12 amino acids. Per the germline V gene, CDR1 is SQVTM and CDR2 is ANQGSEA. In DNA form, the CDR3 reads TGCAGCGGTGGGCAGGGGGCGGACGAGCAGTACTTC. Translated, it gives CSGGQGADEQYF.

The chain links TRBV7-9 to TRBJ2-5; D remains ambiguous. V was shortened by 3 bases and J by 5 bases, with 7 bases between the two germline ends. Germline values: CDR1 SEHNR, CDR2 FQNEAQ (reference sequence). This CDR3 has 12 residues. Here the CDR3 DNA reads TGTGCCAGCAGCTTCAGCATTGAGACCCAGTACTTC. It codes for CASSFSIETQYF. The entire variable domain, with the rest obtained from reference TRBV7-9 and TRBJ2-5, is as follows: DTGVSQNPRHKITKRGQNVTFRCDPISEHNRLYWYRQTLGQGPEFLTYFQNEAQLEKSRLLSDRFSAERPKGSFSTLEIQRTEQGDSAMYLCASSFSIETQYFGPGTRLLVL.

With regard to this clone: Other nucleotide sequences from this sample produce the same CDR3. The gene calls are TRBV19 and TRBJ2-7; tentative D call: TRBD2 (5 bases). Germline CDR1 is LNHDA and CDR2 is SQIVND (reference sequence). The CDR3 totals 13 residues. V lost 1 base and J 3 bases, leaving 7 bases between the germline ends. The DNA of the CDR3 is TGTGCCAGTAGTATAGTGGGGAGCTACGAGCAGTACTTC. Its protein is CASSIVGSYEQYF.

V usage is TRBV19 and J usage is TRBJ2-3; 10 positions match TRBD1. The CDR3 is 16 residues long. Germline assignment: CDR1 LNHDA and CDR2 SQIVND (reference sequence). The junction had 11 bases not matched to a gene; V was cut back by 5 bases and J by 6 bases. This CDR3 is CASSPTRDRGGDTQYF. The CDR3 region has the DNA TGTGCCAGTAGTCCCACCCGGGACAGGGGAGGTGATACGCAGTATTTT.

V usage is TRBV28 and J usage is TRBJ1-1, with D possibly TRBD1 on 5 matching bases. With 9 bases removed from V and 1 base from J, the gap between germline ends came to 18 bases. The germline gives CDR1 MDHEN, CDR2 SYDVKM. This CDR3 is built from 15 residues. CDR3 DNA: TGTGCCAGTATAGGTGAATACGGGGGGAACACTGAAGCTTTCTTT. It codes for CASIGEYGGNTEAFF.

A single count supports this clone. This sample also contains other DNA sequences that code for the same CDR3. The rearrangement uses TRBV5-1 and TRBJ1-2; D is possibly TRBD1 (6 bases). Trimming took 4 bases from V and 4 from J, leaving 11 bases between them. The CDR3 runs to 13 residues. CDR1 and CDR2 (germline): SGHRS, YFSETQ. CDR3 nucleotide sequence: TGCGCCAGCAGCCCGGACAGTTCCTATGGCTACACCTTC. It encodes CASSPDSSYGYTF.

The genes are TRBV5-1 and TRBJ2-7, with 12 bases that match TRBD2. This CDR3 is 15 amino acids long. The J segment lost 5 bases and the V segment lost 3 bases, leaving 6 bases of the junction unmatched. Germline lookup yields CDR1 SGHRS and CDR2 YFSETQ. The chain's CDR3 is CASSSGTSGLHEQYF. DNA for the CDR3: TGCGCCAGCAGCTCCGGGACTAGCGGGCTCCACGAGCAGTACTTC.

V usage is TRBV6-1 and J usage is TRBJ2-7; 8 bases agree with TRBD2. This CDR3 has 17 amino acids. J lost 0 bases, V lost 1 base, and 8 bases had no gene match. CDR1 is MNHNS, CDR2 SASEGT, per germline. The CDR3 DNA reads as TGTGCCAGCAGTGAAGTGCGTCTAGCGGGTTACTCCTACGAGCAGTACTTC. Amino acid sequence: CASSEVRLAGYSYEQYF.